Listed below are T cell receptor beta chains from one sample, sequenced in a study of blood T cells in healthy people across ages. TCRdb called the 5' RACE reads again in MiXCR, with one record for every CDR3 protein. This sample carries some 900,000 distinct CDR3 sequences, around 49% of them seen once, and the ten largest clones take roughly 12%. Sequenced sample: blood. The receptors originated from a man younger than 40 in good health. CDR3s include the opening cysteine and the closing phenylalanine or tryptophan. A D gene is named only where the DNA matches it firmly. Size is stated for part of the rows, as once, few or many counts, or as a class when the clone is expanded.

clone size: .; V gene: TRBV5-1; D gene: .; J gene: TRBJ2-1; CDR3 protein: CASSFEGDNEQFF; CDR3 DNA: TGCGCCAGCAGCTTCGAGGGAGACAATGAGCAGTTCTTC
clone size: .; V gene: TRBV6-2/TRBV6-3; D gene: .; J gene: TRBJ2-4; CDR3 protein: CASSPVTVGGNIQYF; CDR3 DNA: TGTGCCAGCAGTCCCGTGACAGTTGGCGGGAACATTCAGTACTTC
clone size: few; V gene: TRBV19; D gene: .; J gene: TRBJ2-7; CDR3 protein: CASSGVLSYEQYF; CDR3 DNA: TGTGCCAGTAGTGGGGTCTTATCCTACGAGCAGTACTTC
clone size: .; V gene: TRBV10-3; D gene: .; J gene: TRBJ2-3; CDR3 protein: CAISLDGFTDTQYF; CDR3 DNA: TGTGCCATCAGCCTGGACGGATTCACAGATACGCAGTATTTT
clone size: few; V gene: TRBV29-1; D gene: .; J gene: TRBJ2-7; CDR3 protein: CSGRDGYYNEQYF; CDR3 DNA: TGCAGCGGCCGGGACGGTTACTACAATGAGCAGTACTTC
clone size: .; V gene: TRBV7-2; D gene: TRBD2; J gene: TRBJ2-7; CDR3 protein: CASSSAGLAGGYEQYF; CDR3 DNA: TGTGCCAGCAGCTCCGCCGGACTAGCGGGGGGCTACGAGCAGTACTTC
clone size: .; V gene: TRBV7-2; D gene: .; J gene: TRBJ2-7; CDR3 protein: CASMGGVNLGDEQYF; CDR3 DNA: TGTGCCAGCATGGGTGGGGTAAATCTGGGAGACGAGCAGTACTTC
clone size: .; V gene: TRBV20-1; D gene: .; J gene: TRBJ1-2; CDR3 protein: CSASRSVYGYTF; CDR3 DNA: TGCAGTGCTTCCCGATCCGTCTATGGCTACACCTTC
clone size: .; V gene: TRBV7-9; D gene: TRBD1; J gene: TRBJ2-7; CDR3 protein: CASSPPGTGGNEQYF; CDR3 DNA: TGTGCCAGCAGCCCCCCTGGGACAGGGGGCAACGAGCAGTACTTC
clone size: few; V gene: TRBV20-1; D gene: .; J gene: TRBJ2-3; CDR3 protein: CSAMEGSPTDTQYF; CDR3 DNA: TGCAGTGCTATGGAAGGTTCGCCAACAGATACGCAGTATTTT
clone size: .; V gene: TRBV6-1; D gene: TRBD1; J gene: TRBJ2-7; CDR3 protein: CASRRGAGGEYEQYF; CDR3 DNA: TGTGCCAGCAGGAGGGGAGCAGGGGGCGAATACGAGCAGTACTTC
clone size: many; V gene: TRBV20-1; D gene: .; J gene: TRBJ1-1; CDR3 protein: CSAIPYSNTEAFF; CDR3 DNA: TGCAGTGCTATTCCTTATTCGAACACTGAAGCTTTCTTT
clone size: .; V gene: TRBV27; D gene: .; J gene: TRBJ1-1; CDR3 protein: CASSLSEGNTEAFF; CDR3 DNA: TGTGCCAGCAGTTTATCGGAGGGAAACACTGAAGCTTTCTTT
clone size: few; V gene: TRBV7-2; D gene: TRBD2; J gene: TRBJ2-3; CDR3 protein: CASTSPGLAGTDTQYF; CDR3 DNA: TGTGCCAGCACAAGCCCGGGACTAGCGGGCACAGATACGCAGTATTTT
clone size: few; V gene: TRBV27; D gene: .; J gene: TRBJ2-7; CDR3 protein: CASSLGPGFSYEQYF; CDR3 DNA: TGTGCCAGCAGTTTGGGTCCAGGTTTCTCCTACGAGCAGTACTTC
clone size: once; V gene: TRBV28; D gene: .; J gene: TRBJ1-2; CDR3 protein: CASSPSPGVQYGYTF; CDR3 DNA: TGTGCCAGCAGTCCATCCCCGGGGGTCCAATATGGCTACACCTTC
clone size: .; V gene: TRBV20-1; D gene: .; J gene: TRBJ2-7; CDR3 protein: CSARDPLNYEQYF; CDR3 DNA: TGCAGTGCTAGAGATCCCCTAAATTACGAGCAGTACTTC
clone size: once; V gene: TRBV7-3; D gene: TRBD2; J gene: TRBJ2-3; CDR3 protein: CASSPRGTSGGFTDTQYF; CDR3 DNA: TGTGCCAGCAGCCCCCGAGGGACTAGCGGGGGCTTCACAGATACGCAGTATTTT
clone size: .; V gene: TRBV6-2/TRBV6-3; D gene: TRBD2; J gene: TRBJ2-1; CDR3 protein: CASSYSLAGFPYNEQFF; CDR3 DNA: TGTGCCAGCAGTTACAGCCTAGCGGGGTTCCCCTACAATGAGCAGTTCTTC
clone size: .; V gene: TRBV5-1; D gene: .; J gene: TRBJ2-5; CDR3 protein: CASSVDPSETQYF; CDR3 DNA: TGCGCCAGCAGCGTGGACCCTTCGGAGACCCAGTACTTC
clone size: many; V gene: TRBV12-3/TRBV12-4; D gene: .; J gene: TRBJ2-1; CDR3 protein: CASSLSRLNNEQFF; CDR3 DNA: TGTGCCAGCAGTTTGTCGAGGCTCAACAATGAGCAGTTCTTC
clone size: .; V gene: TRBV2; D gene: .; J gene: TRBJ2-3; CDR3 protein: CASRDGRGTDTQYF; CDR3 DNA: TGTGCCAGCAGGGACGGCAGGGGCACAGATACGCAGTATTTT
clone size: .; V gene: TRBV25-1; D gene: TRBD1; J gene: TRBJ1-1; CDR3 protein: CASRASGQGNTEAFF; CDR3 DNA: TGTGCCAGCAGAGCCTCGGGACAGGGGAACACTGAAGCTTTCTTT
clone size: .; V gene: TRBV27; D gene: .; J gene: TRBJ2-5; CDR3 protein: CASRPTLQETQYF; CDR3 DNA: TGTGCCAGCAGGCCAACGCTCCAAGAGACCCAGTACTTC
clone size: .; V gene: TRBV27; D gene: TRBD2; J gene: TRBJ2-1; CDR3 protein: CASSPVGGVTSGSYNEQFF; CDR3 DNA: TGTGCCAGCAGTCCGGTGGGGGGGGTTACTAGCGGGTCCTACAATGAGCAGTTCTTC
clone size: .; V gene: TRBV20-1; D gene: .; J gene: TRBJ1-2; CDR3 protein: CSARGGAGAPSYGYTF; CDR3 DNA: TGCAGTGCTAGAGGGGGGGCGGGGGCGCCCAGCTATGGCTACACCTTC
clone size: .; V gene: TRBV6-1; D gene: .; J gene: TRBJ2-6; CDR3 protein: CASSEALSSGANVLTF; CDR3 DNA: TGTGCCAGCAGTGAAGCGCTTAGCTCTGGGGCCAACGTCCTGACTTTC
clone size: .; V gene: TRBV4-2; D gene: TRBD1; J gene: TRBJ2-7; CDR3 protein: CASSQDRTDRAYEQYF; CDR3 DNA: TGTGCCAGCAGCCAAGATCGTACAGACAGGGCCTACGAGCAGTACTTC
clone size: few; V gene: TRBV4-1; D gene: TRBD1; J gene: TRBJ2-2; CDR3 protein: CASSQPGQGPNTGELFF; CDR3 DNA: TGCGCCAGCAGCCAGCCTGGACAGGGACCGAACACCGGGGAGCTGTTTTTT
clone size: many; V gene: TRBV20-1; D gene: TRBD2; J gene: TRBJ2-1; CDR3 protein: CSASTSGGAGYNEQFF; CDR3 DNA: TGCAGTGCCTCTACTAGCGGGGGGGCCGGGTACAATGAGCAGTTCTTC
clone size: .; V gene: TRBV7-2; D gene: TRBD2; J gene: TRBJ2-3; CDR3 protein: CASSSTKKTSGGAVDTQYF; CDR3 DNA: TGTGCCAGCAGCTCAACTAAAAAGACTAGCGGGGGGGCGGTAGATACGCAGTATTTT
clone size: .; V gene: TRBV7-9; D gene: .; J gene: TRBJ1-2; CDR3 protein: CASSQGGSATNYGYTF; CDR3 DNA: TGTGCCAGCAGTCAGGGCGGCTCGGCAACTAACTATGGCTACACCTTC
clone size: few; V gene: TRBV27; D gene: TRBD1; J gene: TRBJ1-2; CDR3 protein: CASSFNTGGGYGYTF; CDR3 DNA: TGTGCCAGCAGTTTTAATACAGGGGGAGGCTATGGCTACACCTTC
clone size: .; V gene: TRBV9; D gene: .; J gene: TRBJ2-3; CDR3 protein: CASSAPISTDTQYF; CDR3 DNA: TGTGCCAGCAGCGCCCCGATAAGCACAGATACGCAGTATTTT
clone size: many; V gene: TRBV20-1; D gene: TRBD2; J gene: TRBJ2-7; CDR3 protein: CSARPKPGLAENAYEQYF; CDR3 DNA: TGCAGTGCTAGACCAAAGCCGGGACTAGCGGAAAATGCCTACGAGCAGTACTTC
clone size: .; V gene: TRBV9; D gene: TRBD2; J gene: TRBJ2-5; CDR3 protein: CASSNERGRYQETQYF; CDR3 DNA: TGTGCCAGCAGCAATGAGCGGGGCCGGTACCAAGAGACCCAGTACTTC
clone size: .; V gene: TRBV12-3/TRBV12-4; D gene: TRBD2; J gene: TRBJ2-7; CDR3 protein: CASRWALAGENEQYF; CDR3 DNA: TGTGCCAGCAGGTGGGCACTAGCGGGAGAGAATGAGCAGTACTTC
clone size: .; V gene: TRBV4-1; D gene: TRBD2; J gene: TRBJ2-1; CDR3 protein: CASSLSGTSELFVNEQFF; CDR3 DNA: TGCGCCAGCAGCCTGTCGGGGACTAGTGAATTATTCGTGAATGAGCAGTTCTTC
clone size: few; V gene: TRBV7-2; D gene: TRBD2; J gene: TRBJ2-5; CDR3 protein: CASSLVSGGRGPRETQYF; CDR3 DNA: TGTGCCAGCAGCTTAGTAAGCGGGGGTAGAGGACCTAGGGAGACCCAGTACTTC
clone size: .; V gene: TRBV5-1; D gene: .; J gene: TRBJ1-2; CDR3 protein: CASTGDSANYGYTF; CDR3 DNA: TGCGCCAGCACCGGGGACTCAGCTAACTATGGCTACACCTTC
clone size: .; V gene: TRBV4-2; D gene: TRBD2; J gene: TRBJ2-7; CDR3 protein: CASSPAGGSSYEQYF; CDR3 DNA: TGTGCCAGCAGCCCAGCGGGGGGTTCTTCGTACGAGCAGTACTTC
clone size: few; V gene: TRBV28; D gene: TRBD1; J gene: TRBJ2-7; CDR3 protein: CASSLGQVAYEQYF; CDR3 DNA: TGTGCCAGCAGTCTCGGACAGGTAGCCTACGAGCAGTACTTC
clone size: .; V gene: TRBV5-1; D gene: .; J gene: TRBJ1-1; CDR3 protein: CASSLPDSNTEAFF; CDR3 DNA: TGCGCCAGCAGCTTGCCGGACTCCAACACTGAAGCTTTCTTT
clone size: .; V gene: TRBV29-1; D gene: .; J gene: TRBJ2-7; CDR3 protein: CSVGEEYEQYF; CDR3 DNA: TGCAGCGTTGGGGAGGAGTACGAGCAGTACTTC
clone size: .; V gene: TRBV20-1; D gene: .; J gene: TRBJ1-4; CDR3 protein: CSATLRQLANEKLFF; CDR3 DNA: TGCAGTGCTACCTTAAGACAGTTAGCTAATGAAAAACTGTTTTTT
clone size: .; V gene: TRBV27; D gene: TRBD2; J gene: TRBJ2-3; CDR3 protein: CASSLSSGANTDTQYF; CDR3 DNA: TGTGCCAGCAGTTTATCAAGCGGGGCGAACACAGATACGCAGTATTTT
clone size: .; V gene: TRBV6-5; D gene: .; J gene: TRBJ2-7; CDR3 protein: CASSYASKGSYEQYF; CDR3 DNA: TGTGCCAGCAGTTACGCGAGCAAGGGTTCCTACGAGCAGTACTTC
clone size: .; V gene: TRBV20-1; D gene: .; J gene: TRBJ1-2; CDR3 protein: CSARRQPDYGYTF; CDR3 DNA: TGCAGTGCCCGCAGACAGCCTGACTATGGCTACACCTTC